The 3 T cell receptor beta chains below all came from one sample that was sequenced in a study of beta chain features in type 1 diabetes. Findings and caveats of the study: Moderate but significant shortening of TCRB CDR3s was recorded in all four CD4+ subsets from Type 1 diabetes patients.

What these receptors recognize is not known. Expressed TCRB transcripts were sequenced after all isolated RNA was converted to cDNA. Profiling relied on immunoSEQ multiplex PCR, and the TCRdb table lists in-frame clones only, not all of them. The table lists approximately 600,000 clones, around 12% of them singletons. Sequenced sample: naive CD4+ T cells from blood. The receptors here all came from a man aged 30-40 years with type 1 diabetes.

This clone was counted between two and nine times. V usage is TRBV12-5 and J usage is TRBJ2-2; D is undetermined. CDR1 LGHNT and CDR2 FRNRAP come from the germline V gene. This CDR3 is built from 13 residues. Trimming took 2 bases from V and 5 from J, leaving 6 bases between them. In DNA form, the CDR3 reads TGTGCTAGTGGTTTGTCCCTAACCGGGGAGCTGTTTTTT. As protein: CASGLSLTGELFF.

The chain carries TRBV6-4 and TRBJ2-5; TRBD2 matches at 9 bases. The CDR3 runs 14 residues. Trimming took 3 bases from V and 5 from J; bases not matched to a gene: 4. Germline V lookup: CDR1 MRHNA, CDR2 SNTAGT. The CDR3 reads CASSESAGGETQYF. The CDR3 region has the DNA TGTGCCAGCAGTGAATCAGCGGGGGGCGAGACCCAGTACTTC.

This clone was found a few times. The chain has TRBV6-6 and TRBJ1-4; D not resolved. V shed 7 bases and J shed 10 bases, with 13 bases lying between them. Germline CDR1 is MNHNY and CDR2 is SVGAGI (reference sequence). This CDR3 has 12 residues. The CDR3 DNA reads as TGTGCCAGCACCCTGAACGTTCGAAAACTGTTTTTT. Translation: CASTLNVRKLFF.